This T cell receptor beta chain was recovered during a study of CD8 T cells in Susac syndrome. The TEMRA cells underwent FACS enrichment, while the CD8+ and CD4+ T cells underwent negative isolation. With random hexamers, reverse transcription was performed on roughly 0.5 to 1 ug of RNA. TCRdb processed the immunoSEQ multiplex PCR reads anew with MiXCR; each CDR3 protein has one entry. The sample holds approximately 120,000 distinct CDR3 sequences, about 95% seen once. With 0 bases removed from V and 10 bases from J, the gap between germline ends came to 19 bases. The CDR3 length is 16 residues. Germline assignment: CDR1 SEHNR and CDR2 FQNEAQ (reference sequence).

The specimen sequenced was CD4+ T cells from PBMCs. The origin of this receptor is a human donor in good health. This rearrangement joins TRBV7-9 to TRBJ1-5; D might be TRBD1 (5 bases). The CDR3 loop is CASSLATGGAGYPQHF. The CDR3, as DNA: TGTGCCAGCAGCTTAGCCACTGGGGGAGCAGGGTACCCCCAGCATTTT.